The present T cell receptor (beta chain) was sequenced within a study of T cells in localized non-small cell lung cancer. Assay: immunoSEQ multiplex PCR; the TCRdb copy retains only in-frame clones and omits some. The table shows about 35,000 clones, with 90% occurring only once. The germline CDR1 and CDR2 sequences are SNHLY and FYNNEI. The length of the CDR3 is 16 residues. V was cut by 6 bases and J by 3 bases, with 17 bases left in between. Sequences were derived from peripheral blood, sampled before any cancer treatment. The TCR originated in a man aged 40 to 69 with stage I lung adenocarcinoma. The rearrangement links TRBV2 to TRBJ2-2; a weak D match, TRBD2 (5 bases). CDR3 DNA sequence: TGTGCCAGCAGGGGCATTTGGTGGGGAGACACCGGGGAGCTGTTTTTT. It yields the protein CASRGIWWGDTGELFF.